These 22 T cell receptor beta chains came from one sample sequenced in a study of sequential checkpoint blockade in melanoma. This table comes from immunoSEQ multiplex PCR, and its TCRdb copy is limited to in-frame clones, with some not included. The sample lists about 32,000 clones; more than 65% were seen once. Documented treatment: randomized to nivolumab then ipilimumab (arm A) or the reverse (arm B). Source: CD8+ T cells sorted from blood (inferred from file names), taken from a patient given nivolumab and ipilimumab in sequence. Source of these receptors: a human donor with melanoma.

The CDR3 loop is CSVEGLTGQIYEQYF. CDR3 DNA: TGCAGCGTTGAAGGTTTGACAGGCCAAATCTACGAGCAGTACTTC. This sequence joins TRBV29-1 and TRBJ2-7, with D maybe TRBD1 (6 bases). Trimming took 1 base from V and 3 from J, leaving 16 bases between them. The germline V gene has CDR1 SQVTM and CDR2 ANQGSEA. This CDR3 is built from 15 residues.

The chain is built from TRBV2 and TRBJ1-2; no clear D. This CDR3 contains 13 residues. Germline lookup yields CDR1 SNHLY and CDR2 FYNNEI. V lost 3 bases to trimming and J lost 0 bases, with 5 bases between them. The CDR3 region has the DNA TGTGCCAGCAGTGAGTTCACTAACTATGGCTACACCTTC. Its translation: CASSEFTNYGYTF.

The V and J genes are TRBV7-3 and TRBJ2-6, with D perhaps TRBD1 (5 bases). From germline, CDR1 is SGHTA and CDR2 FQGTGA. Deletions cut 5 bases from V and 0 bases from J, with 20 bases between. This CDR3 is 19 amino acids long. The CDR3 sequence: CASSQIHRTSSSGANVLTF. The CDR3 DNA reads TGTGCCAGCAGCCAGATCCACAGGACATCCAGCTCTGGGGCCAACGTCCTGACTTTC.

The J gene is TRBJ1-5, the V gene TRBV2; D might be TRBD1 (6 bases). Trimming removed 11 bases from V and 2 bases from J, with 10 bases in between. CDR3 size: 12 residues. Per the germline V gene, CDR1 is SNHLY and CDR2 is FYNNEI. Here the CDR3 DNA reads TGTGCCTTAAGACAGGGCAATCAGCCCCAGCATTTT. This translates into CALRQGNQPQHF. The full variable domain, in which reference TRBV2 and TRBJ1-5 provide the parts outside the CDR3, is EPEVTQTPSHQVTQMGQEVILRCVPISNHLYFYWYRQILGQKVEFLVSFYNNEISEKSEIFDDQFSVERPDGSNFTLKIRSTKLEDSAMYFCALRQGNQPQHFGDGTRLSIL.

This clone was recorded once. J is TRBJ2-7 and V is TRBV13, with D possibly TRBD2 on 6 matching bases. Germline V gene lookup returns CDR1 PRHDT and CDR2 FYEKMQ (reference sequence). The CDR3 has 14 amino acids. Trimming shortened V by 0 bases and J by 5 bases, and 11 bases separated the two germline ends. CDR3 nucleotides: TGTGCCAGCAGCTTAGGACTAGCTCCCCACGAGCAGTACTTC. Encoded protein: CASSLGLAPHEQYF.

This clone was seen just once. The gene calls are TRBV7-2 and TRBJ1-2; tentatively, D is TRBD1 (5 bases). This CDR3 has 14 amino acids. Germline assignment: CDR1 SGHTA and CDR2 FQGNSA. The V end lost 6 bases, the J end lost 4 bases, and 15 bases lay between the germline ends. The CDR3, as DNA: TGTGCCAGCAGTTTATCCGGGACTGTCTATGGCTACACCTTC. As protein: CASSLSGTVYGYTF.

This rearrangement joins TRBV9 to TRBJ2-3; unclear D gene. CDR3 length: 15 residues. With 2 bases removed from V and 6 bases from J, the gap between germline ends came to 16 bases. Germline CDR1 and CDR2: SGDLS and YYNGEE. The CDR3 region is CASSVLGRRSDTQYF. The DNA of the CDR3 is TGTGCCAGCAGCGTCTTAGGCAGGCGCAGCGATACGCAGTATTTT.

The gene calls are TRBV9 and TRBJ2-3, with 12 bases identical to TRBD2. Germline-derived CDR1 and CDR2 are SGDLS and YYNGEE. The CDR3 totals 16 residues. The V gene end was trimmed by 4 bases and the J gene end by 4 bases; junction bases not matched to a gene: 7. CDR3: CASSLRLAGDPDTQYF. The CDR3 DNA follows: TGTGCCAGCAGCCTCAGACTAGCGGGAGACCCAGATACGCAGTATTTT.

The chain joins TRBV27 to TRBJ2-2; tentatively, D is TRBD1 (6 bases). The CDR3 consists of 13 residues. V dropped 4 bases and J dropped 6 bases, with 9 bases sitting between them. Germline lookup yields CDR1 MNHEY and CDR2 SMNVEV (reference sequence). Written as DNA, the CDR3 is TGTGCCAGCAGTTACAGGGAGCCCGGGGAGCTGTTTTTT. Its translation: CASSYREPGELFF.

The chain has TRBV4-1 and TRBJ2-7, with no clear D. The germline V gene encodes CDR1 MGHRA and CDR2 YSYEKL. CDR3 size: 16 residues. Between the trimmed V and J ends, which lost 0 bases and 0 bases, there was a span of 12 bases. This CDR3 is CASSQERHRSSYEQYF. The CDR3 DNA reads as TGCGCCAGCAGCCAAGAACGGCATAGGAGCTCCTACGAGCAGTACTTC.

This sequence joins TRBV27 and TRBJ1-1, with 8 nucleotides matching TRBD1. With V trimmed by 0 bases and J by 1 base, 4 bases remained unmatched. This CDR3 contains 16 residues. Per germline, CDR1 MNHEY and CDR2 SMNVEV (reference sequence). The CDR3 region is CASSLSVGTGNTEAFF. In nucleotides, the CDR3 is TGTGCCAGCAGTTTATCGGTGGGGACAGGGAACACTGAAGCTTTCTTT.

This chain connects TRBV29-1 to TRBJ2-1, with 8 nucleotides matching TRBD2. J lost 9 bases, V lost 6 bases, and 13 bases had no gene match. This CDR3 is built from 14 residues. The germline CDR1 and CDR2 sequences are SQVTM and ANQGSEA. The DNA for the CDR3 is TGCAGCGTCGTCCATAGCGGGGCGATGCGTGAGCAGTTCTTC. Encoded protein: CSVVHSGAMREQFF.

This chain joins TRBV7-9 and TRBJ1-5, with D possibly TRBD1 on 5 matching bases. V was clipped by 0 bases and J by 3 bases, with 9 bases between them. CDR1 SEHNR and CDR2 FQNEAQ come from the germline V gene (reference sequence). The CDR3 contains 15 residues. The CDR3 loop is CASSLARETNQPQHF. The CDR3 nucleotides read TGTGCCAGCAGCTTAGCCAGGGAAACCAATCAGCCCCAGCATTTT.

V gene TRBV6-5 combines with J gene TRBJ2-3; tentatively, D is TRBD2 (6 bases). Germline CDR1 MNHEY, CDR2 SVGAGI. There are 14 residues in the CDR3. The V and J ends lost 8 bases and 3 bases respectively, with 15 bases between them. The CDR3 DNA is TGTGCCAGCGGTCCGGGGGACGTAACAGATACGCAGTATTTT. Residues: CASGPGDVTDTQYF.

The chain uses TRBV10-3 and TRBJ2-5; TRBD2 agrees at 9 bases. The V segment lost 0 bases and the J segment 3 bases; nucleotides outside the gene matches: 8. The CDR3 extends over 17 amino acids. Germline CDR1 ENHRY, CDR2 SYGVKD. In DNA, the CDR3 is TGTGCCATCAGTGAGTCTGGCGGGAGGGGACCAGAAGAGACCCAGTACTTC. Translation: CAISESGGRGPEETQYF.

CDR3 sequence (DNA): TGTGCCAGCAGCATCCCCCGTACTCTAGCGGGAGTTTACACCGGGGAGCTGTTTTTT. Translated: CASSIPRTLAGVYTGELFF. The chain couples TRBV7-9 to TRBJ2-2, with TRBD2 matching over 10 bases. J was trimmed by 3 bases and V by 5 bases; bases with no gene match: 15. The CDR3 length is 19 residues. Germline values: CDR1 SEHNR, CDR2 FQNEAQ (reference sequence).

This rearrangement joins TRBV5-1 to TRBJ1-2; a weak D match, TRBD1 (6 bases). There are 15 residues in the CDR3. From germline, CDR1 is SGHRS and CDR2 YFSETQ. The V gene lost 4 bases and the J gene lost 4 bases, with 17 bases spanning the gap. This chain's CDR3 is CASSPEVGAVYGYTF. The CDR3 bases are TGCGCCAGCAGCCCAGAGGTGGGGGCTGTCTATGGCTACACCTTC. The variable domain in full, completed from reference TRBV5-1 and TRBJ1-2, reads KAGVTQTPRYLIKTRGQQVTLSCSPISGHRSVSWYQQTPGQGLQFLFEYFSETQRNKGNFPGRFSGRQFSNSRSEMNVSTLELGDSALYLCASSPEVGAVYGYTFGSGTRLTVV.

The CDR3 reads CASSGSGGSNYGYTF. CDR3 nucleotide sequence: TGTGCCAGCAGTGGCTCAGGGGGGTCTAACTATGGCTACACCTTC. The chain employs TRBV27 and TRBJ1-2; 7 bases line up with TRBD1. V lost 5 bases and J lost 0; bases outside the gene matches: 6. Germline V gene sequence: CDR1 MNHEY, CDR2 SMNVEV (reference sequence). This CDR3 has 15 residues.

A few counts support this clone. The gene calls are TRBV10-3 and TRBJ1-1; D perhaps matches TRBD1 (5 bases). From germline, CDR1 is ENHRY and CDR2 SYGVKD. V gave up 2 bases and J gave up 7 bases, with 11 bases separating them. CDR3 size: 13 residues. The DNA for the CDR3 is TGTGCCATCAGTGAGATCAGGGCTGGTGAAGCTTTCTTT. It specifies CAISEIRAGEAFF.

The rearrangement links TRBV4-2 to TRBJ2-5, with TRBD1 identical over 9 bases. The germline gives CDR1 LGHNA, CDR2 YNFKEQ. The CDR3 consists of 16 residues. With 4 bases clipped from V and 3 bases from J, the junction kept 9 bases outside the gene matches. The CDR3 nucleotides are TGTGCCAGCAGCCTCAAACCAGGACAGGGGAAAGAGACCCAGTACTTC. Its protein is CASSLKPGQGKETQYF.

The chain is built from TRBV9 and TRBJ2-7; 7 nucleotides match TRBD1. CDR3 length: 14 amino acids. Trimming at V came to 2 bases and at J to 3 bases, leaving 5 bases not matched to a gene. Germline V gene lookup returns CDR1 SGDLS and CDR2 YYNGEE. CDR3 bases: TGTGCCAGCAGCGTCCGGGACAGAGACTACGAGCAGTACTTC. Protein product: CASSVRDRDYEQYF.

This clone was observed a single time. The chain carries TRBV13 and TRBJ1-6; unclear D gene. The V gene's germline CDR1 is PRHDT and CDR2 FYEKMQ (reference sequence). This CDR3 contains 16 residues. V gave up 0 bases and J gave up 0 bases, with 6 bases separating them. The CDR3 here is CASSLGMSSYNSPLHF. The CDR3 DNA reads as TGTGCCAGCAGCTTAGGTATGAGCTCCTATAATTCACCCCTCCACTTT.